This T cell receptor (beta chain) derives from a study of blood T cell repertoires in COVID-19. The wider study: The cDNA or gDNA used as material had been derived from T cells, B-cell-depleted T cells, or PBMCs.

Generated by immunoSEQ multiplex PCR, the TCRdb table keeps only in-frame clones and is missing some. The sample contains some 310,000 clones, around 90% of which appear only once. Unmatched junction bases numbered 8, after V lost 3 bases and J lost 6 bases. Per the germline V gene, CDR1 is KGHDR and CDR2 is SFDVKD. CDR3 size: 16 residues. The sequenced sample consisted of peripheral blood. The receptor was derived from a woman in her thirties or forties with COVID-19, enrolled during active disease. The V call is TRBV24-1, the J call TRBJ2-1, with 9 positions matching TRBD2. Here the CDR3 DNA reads TGTGCCACCAGTGATGCTACCGGGACTAGCTTCAATGAGCAGTTCTTC. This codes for CATSDATGTSFNEQFF.